This T cell receptor (beta chain) was sequenced in a study of blood T cell repertoires in COVID-19. The repertoire was sequenced with immunoSEQ multiplex PCR; TCRdb's copy has only in-frame clones and lacks some. The table has some 380,000 clones, around 87% seen once. Trimming left V 8 bases short and J 0 bases short, with 15 bases between. The CDR3 spans 14 residues. Per germline, CDR1 SGHRS and CDR2 YFSETQ. V is TRBV5-1 and J is TRBJ2-7; D unclear. Sequencing used PBMCs or T cells enriched from blood (not recorded which). The sequence derives from a young man who had recovered from COVID-19. The CDR3 DNA sequence: TGCGCCAGTTCCGTTTTCGAGAGCTCCTACGAGCAGTACTTC. Residues: CASSVFESSYEQYF.